This T cell receptor beta chain emerged from a study of CD8 T cells in ankylosing spondylitis. TCRdb fed the 5' RACE reads into MiXCR, producing one record per CDR3 protein. The sample carries fewer than 250,000 distinct CDR3 sequences, roughly a tenth recorded once. With 7 bases removed from V and 0 bases from J, the gap between germline ends came to 18 bases. From germline, CDR1 is MNHNS and CDR2 SASEGT. The CDR3 consists of 16 residues. About this clonotype: No antigen is known for it.

The study's findings and limits: It appeared that ankylosing spondylitis blood was characterized by a TCR beta motif of about 8 highly homologous variants.

Sequencing was done on a sample of blood, either unsorted or a sorted T cell fraction (not recorded which). The chain recombines TRBV6-1 with TRBJ1-1; a possible D gene is TRBD1 (5 bases). This clonotype was obtained from a male donor with ankylosing spondylitis or in good health (not recorded which). This CDR3 reads CASNQSRQKMNTEAFF. CDR3 in DNA: TGTGCCAGCAATCAATCTCGACAGAAAATGAACACTGAAGCTTTCTTT.